Following are 27 T cell receptor beta chains from one sample sequenced in a study of CD8+ T cells in alopecia areata. Sequencing templates came from extracted RNA that was reverse transcribed into cDNA. Assay: immunoSEQ multiplex PCR; the TCRdb copy retains only in-frame clones and omits some. The sample lists 150,000 or so clones; 85% to 90% were seen once. The source material was CD8+ T cells sorted from blood, sampled at week 0. The receptor source for this set is a human donor with alopecia areata.

The chain has TRBV4-1 and TRBJ2-2; a weak D match, TRBD1 (6 bases). Trimming took off 4 bases at V and 6 bases at J, with 12 bases between the two ends. Germline V lookup: CDR1 MGHRA, CDR2 YSYEKL. There are 14 residues in the CDR3. As DNA, the CDR3 is TGCGCCAGCAGCCTCCCACAGGGACCCGGGGAGCTGTTTTTT. It translates to CASSLPQGPGELFF.

V and J are TRBV28 and TRBJ2-7; unclear D gene. V lost 8 bases and J 5 bases, leaving 16 bases between the germline ends. The CDR3 sequence is 13 residues long. CDR1 and CDR2 (germline): MDHEN, SYDVKM. CDR3 protein: CASYMRPGHEQYF. In DNA form, the CDR3 reads TGTGCCAGCTACATGAGGCCGGGCCACGAGCAGTACTTC.

The rearrangement uses TRBV28 and TRBJ2-3; 8 bases line up with TRBD1. The V segment lost 7 bases and the J segment 2 bases; nucleotides outside the gene matches: 11. Germline CDR1 and CDR2: MDHEN and SYDVKM. The CDR3 is 16 amino acids. In nucleotides, the CDR3 is TGTGCCAGCAATCAAGACCGGGACAGGCCCACAGATACGCAGTATTTT. It is translated as CASNQDRDRPTDTQYF.

The chain links TRBV9 to TRBJ2-6, with no clear D. The CDR3 contains 16 residues. Trimming stripped 3 bases from V and 0 bases from J, with 10 bases between. Germline-derived CDR1 and CDR2 are SGDLS and YYNGEE. This CDR3 is CASSGFYSSGANVLTF. CDR3 coding DNA: TGTGCCAGCAGCGGCTTTTACAGCTCTGGGGCCAACGTCCTGACTTTC.

This chain connects TRBV9 to TRBJ2-5; the match to TRBD1 covers 10 bases. V was clipped by 5 bases and J by 5 bases; unmatched bases: 9. This CDR3 comprises 15 residues. CDR1 and CDR2 (germline): SGDLS, YYNGEE. CDR3 in DNA: TGTGCCAGCAGTTCCCTGACAGGGGGCTATGAGACCCAGTACTTC. Translating gives CASSSLTGGYETQYF.

The rearrangement links TRBV9 to TRBJ2-3, with D maybe TRBD1 (6 bases). Germline V lookup: CDR1 SGDLS, CDR2 YYNGEE. V was cut by 2 bases and J by 0 bases, with 10 bases left in between. This CDR3 comprises 15 residues. The CDR3 coding sequence is TGTGCCAGCAGCGTGACAGGTTGGAGCACAGATACGCAGTATTTT. This codes for CASSVTGWSTDTQYF.

The CDR3 coding sequence is TGTGCCAGTAAGAGGGGGGAGGCAACTAATGAAAAACTGTTTTTT. Amino acids: CASKRGEATNEKLFF. The chain employs TRBV19 and TRBJ1-4; tentatively, D is TRBD1 (6 bases). Per germline, CDR1 LNHDA and CDR2 SQIVND (reference sequence). This CDR3 region has 15 residues. V was pared by 7 bases and J by 0 bases, with 12 bases between.

This clone was seen once. The rearrangement uses TRBV5-1 and TRBJ2-4; the D gene is possibly TRBD2 (7 bases). The V gene's germline CDR1 is SGHRS and CDR2 YFSETQ. There are 19 residues in the CDR3. Trimming took 4 bases from V and 0 from J, leaving 23 bases between them. As DNA, the CDR3 is TGCGCCAGCAGCCTGGATCGACTACAGGGAGGGCTAGCCAAAAACATTCAGTACTTC. Encoded protein: CASSLDRLQGGLAKNIQYF.

V and J are TRBV29-1 and TRBJ2-7; 7 positions agree with TRBD1. This CDR3 is built from 14 residues. V shed 6 bases and J 2 bases; nucleotides not matched to a gene: 10. The germline gives CDR1 SQVTM, CDR2 ANQGSEA. The CDR3 DNA is TGCAGCGTAGCCCTCGACAGGGAGCCCTACGAGCAGTACTTC. This gives the protein CSVALDREPYEQYF.

The chain combines TRBV10-3 with TRBJ1-3; TRBD1 is a possible D gene (5 bases). V shed 3 bases and J shed 6 bases, with 15 bases lying between them. The CDR3 spans 15 residues. The V gene's germline CDR1 is ENHRY and CDR2 SYGVKD. The CDR3 region has the DNA TGTGCCATCAGTGATCTACACGGGGGGGAAAACACCATATATTTT. The encoded protein is CAISDLHGGENTIYF.

The chain couples TRBV5-5 to TRBJ2-3; D gene ambiguous. There are 15 residues in the CDR3. The V end was cut by 0 bases, the J end by 0 bases, with 8 bases between. Germline loops: CDR1 SGHKS, CDR2 YYEKEE (reference sequence). This chain's CDR3 is CASSLGLGSTDTQYF. The DNA for the CDR3 is TGTGCCAGCAGCTTGGGCCTAGGGAGCACAGATACGCAGTATTTT.

Worth noting for this clone: Other DNA sequences in this specimen translate into the identical CDR3. The rearrangement joins TRBV27 to TRBJ1-1; D is perhaps TRBD1 (5 bases). Germline values: CDR1 MNHEY, CDR2 SMNVEV (reference sequence). The V and J ends lost 2 bases and 4 bases respectively, with 14 bases between them. The CDR3 extends over 15 amino acids. Here the CDR3 reads CASSLGGVGGTEAFF. CDR3 coding DNA: TGTGCCAGCAGTTTAGGAGGTGTTGGGGGCACTGAAGCTTTCTTT.

This clone turned up a few times. V gene TRBV5-1 combines with J gene TRBJ1-1; weak D call: TRBD1 (6 bases). Per the germline V gene, CDR1 is SGHRS and CDR2 is YFSETQ. The CDR3 totals 14 residues. The ends were cut back, 0 bases at V and 4 bases at J, with 10 bases in the middle. Here the CDR3 reads CASSLEQGLTEAFF. The CDR3 bases are TGCGCCAGCAGCTTGGAGCAGGGGCTCACTGAAGCTTTCTTT. Together with reference TRBV5-1 and TRBJ1-1, the CDR3 gives the full variable domain: KAGVTQTPRYLIKTRGQQVTLSCSPISGHRSVSWYQQTPGQGLQFLFEYFSETQRNKGNFPGRFSGRQFSNSRSEMNVSTLELGDSALYLCASSLEQGLTEAFFGQGTRLTVV.

The rearrangement joins TRBV4-1 to TRBJ1-2, with D hard to call. The ends were cut back, 0 bases at V and 2 bases at J, with 10 bases in the middle. CDR1 is MGHRA, CDR2 YSYEKL, per germline. This CDR3 region has 15 residues. The chain's CDR3 is CASSQEQQRNYGYTF. CDR3 DNA sequence: TGCGCCAGCAGCCAAGAACAGCAAAGAAACTATGGCTACACCTTC.

The V and J genes are TRBV5-1 and TRBJ2-3; TRBD1 aligns across 10 bases. V lost 6 bases, J lost 4 bases, and 8 bases stayed unmatched. Per the germline V gene, CDR1 is SGHRS and CDR2 is YFSETQ. There are 15 residues in the CDR3. The CDR3 DNA is TGCGCCAGCACCTCCGGGGACAGGGGATCAGATACGCAGTATTTT. This codes for CASTSGDRGSDTQYF.

This clone has just one count. The chain uses TRBV5-1 and TRBJ2-7, with 10 bases aligning to TRBD2. J gave up 4 bases and V 3 bases, and 4 bases lay outside the gene matches. From germline, CDR1 is SGHRS and CDR2 YFSETQ. The CDR3 contains 14 residues. CDR3 DNA: TGCGCCAGCAGCTCCGGGACTAGCGCTTACGAGCAGTACTTC. Translated: CASSSGTSAYEQYF.

The J gene is TRBJ1-1, the V gene TRBV7-9; 7 bases map to TRBD1. Trimming cost V 5 bases and J 8 bases; bases outside gene matches: 14. CDR1 is SEHNR, CDR2 FQNEAQ, per germline (reference sequence). The CDR3 runs to 15 residues. CDR3 bases: TGTGCCAGCAGCGCCCCGACAGGGTCGCGGGGAGAAGCTTTCTTT. Translation gives CASSAPTGSRGEAFF. Filled out from reference TRBV7-9 and TRBJ1-1, the complete variable domain reads DTGVSQNPRHKITKRGQNVTFRCDPISEHNRLYWYRQTLGQGPEFLTYFQNEAQLEKSRLLSDRFSAERPKGSFSTLEIQRTEQGDSAMYLCASSAPTGSRGEAFFGQGTRLTVV.

This chain links TRBV4-1 with TRBJ2-2; 7 bases fit TRBD2. Trimming cost V 2 bases and J 0 bases; bases outside gene matches: 3. Germline V gene data show CDR1 as MGHRA and CDR2 as YSYEKL. The CDR3 runs 16 residues. The CDR3, as DNA: TGCGCCAGCAGCCAAACCCTAGCGGCGAACACCGGGGAGCTGTTTTTT. The encoded protein is CASSQTLAANTGELFF.

This sequence joins TRBV5-1 and TRBJ2-7, with 10 bases that match TRBD2. V trimming: 4 bases; J trimming: 2 bases; junction bases outside the gene matches: 6. The CDR3 is 15 residues long. The germline gives CDR1 SGHRS, CDR2 YFSETQ. The CDR3 region has the DNA TGCGCCAGCAGCCCAGGACTAGCGGAGACCTACGAGCAGTACTTC. Translation: CASSPGLAETYEQYF. Variable domain in full (rest from reference TRBV5-1 and TRBJ2-7): KAGVTQTPRYLIKTRGQQVTLSCSPISGHRSVSWYQQTPGQGLQFLFEYFSETQRNKGNFPGRFSGRQFSNSRSEMNVSTLELGDSALYLCASSPGLAETYEQYFGPGTRLTVT.

The genes are TRBV29-1 and TRBJ2-7; D is uncertain. CDR3 length equals 12 residues. The germline V and J ends were trimmed by 6 bases and 0 bases, with 9 bases remaining between them. Germline lookup yields CDR1 SQVTM and CDR2 ANQGSEA. The CDR3 DNA sequence: TGCAGCGTCATGGGATACTCCTACGAGCAGTACTTC. This sequence encodes CSVMGYSYEQYF.

This rearrangement joins TRBV15 to TRBJ1-2, with D unresolved. Trimming left V 0 bases short and J 4 bases short, with 9 bases between. The CDR3 is made up of 14 amino acids. Germline V gene lookup returns CDR1 LNHNV and CDR2 YYDKDF (reference sequence). The CDR3 DNA reads as TGTGCCACCAGCAGAGATGTATGGTTCTATGGCTACACCTTC. Residues: CATSRDVWFYGYTF.

Only a few counts were recorded for this clone. The chain combines TRBV30 with TRBJ2-1; a possible D gene is TRBD2 (5 bases). This CDR3 has 11 residues. Between the trimmed V and J ends, which lost 4 bases and 10 bases, there was a span of 11 bases. The germline gives CDR1 GTSNPN, CDR2 SVGIG (reference sequence). DNA for the CDR3: TGTGCCTGGAATGAGGGAGTAGAGCAGTTCTTC. This sequence encodes CAWNEGVEQFF.

The V gene is TRBV10-3, the J gene TRBJ2-7, with D tentatively TRBD2 (7 bases). V was cut by 8 bases and J by 0 bases, with 14 bases left in between. This CDR3 is 14 amino acids long. Germline lookup yields CDR1 ENHRY and CDR2 SYGVKD. The CDR3 region has the DNA TGTGCCATCGGCGGGGGCGATAGCTCCTACGAGCAGTACTTC. Translation gives CAIGGGDSSYEQYF.

This sequence joins TRBV29-1 and TRBJ2-2, with TRBD1 identical over 7 bases. V trimming: 6 bases; J trimming: 7 bases; junction bases outside the gene matches: 5. The CDR3 consists of 12 residues. Germline lookup yields CDR1 SQVTM and CDR2 ANQGSEA. CDR3 region: CSVAGGYGELFF. In DNA form, the CDR3 reads TGCAGCGTCGCAGGGGGATACGGGGAGCTGTTTTTT.

V gene TRBV5-4 combines with J gene TRBJ2-7, with D possibly being TRBD1 (6 bases). This CDR3 region has 13 residues. V lost 4 bases to trimming and J lost 3 bases, with 11 bases between them. Germline-derived CDR1 and CDR2 are SGHNT and YYREEE (reference sequence). The CDR3 DNA sequence: TGTGCCAGCAGCCTGAACAGGGACTACGAGCAGTACTTC. It yields the protein CASSLNRDYEQYF. Combining the CDR3 with reference TRBV5-4 and TRBJ2-7 gives the whole variable domain ETGVTQSPTHLIKTRGQQVTLRCSSQSGHNTVSWYQQALGQGPQFIFQYYREEENGRGNFPPRFSGLQFPNYSSELNVNALELDDSALYLCASSLNRDYEQYFGPGTRLTVT.

The rearrangement uses TRBV27 and TRBJ1-1, with D perhaps matching TRBD1 (6 bases). Germline assignment: CDR1 MNHEY and CDR2 SMNVEV (reference sequence). The CDR3 runs to 11 residues. Trimming shortened V by 5 bases and J by 6 bases, and 7 bases separated the two germline ends. The CDR3 nucleotides read TGTGCCAGCAGTGGGGGGCCTGAAGCTTTCTTT. It yields the protein CASSGGPEAFF.

This rearrangement joins TRBV5-6 to TRBJ1-5, with 7 bases identical to TRBD1. CDR3 size: 16 residues. Germline V gene lookup returns CDR1 SGHDT and CDR2 YYEEEE. V was clipped by 4 bases and J by 3 bases; unmatched bases: 10. CDR3 bases: TGTGCCAGCAGCGCGCACCGGGACAGCATCAATCAGCCCCAGCATTTT. Translated: CASSAHRDSINQPQHF.